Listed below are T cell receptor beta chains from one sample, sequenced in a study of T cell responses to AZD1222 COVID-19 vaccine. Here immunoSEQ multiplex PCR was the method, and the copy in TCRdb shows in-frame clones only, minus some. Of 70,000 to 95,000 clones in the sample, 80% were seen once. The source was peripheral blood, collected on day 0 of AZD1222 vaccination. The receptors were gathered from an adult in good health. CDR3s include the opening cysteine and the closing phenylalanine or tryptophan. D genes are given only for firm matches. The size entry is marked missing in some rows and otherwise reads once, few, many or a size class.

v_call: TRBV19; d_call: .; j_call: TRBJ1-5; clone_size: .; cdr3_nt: TGTGCCAGTAATGACAGGAGGCATCAGCCCCAGCATTTT; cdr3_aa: CASNDRRHQPQHF
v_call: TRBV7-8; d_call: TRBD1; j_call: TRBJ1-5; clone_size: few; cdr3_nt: TGTGCCAGCAGCCAGGGACAGGGCGTCCAGCCCCAGCATTTT; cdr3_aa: CASSQGQGVQPQHF
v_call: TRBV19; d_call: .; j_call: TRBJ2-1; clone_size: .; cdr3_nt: TGTGCCAGTTCCCGACCGAATAGCGGCAATGAGCAGTTCTTC; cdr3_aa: CASSRPNSGNEQFF
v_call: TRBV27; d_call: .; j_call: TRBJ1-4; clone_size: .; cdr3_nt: TGTGCCAGCAGTTTACTTGGGCCAACTGCAACTAATGAAAAACTGTTTTTT; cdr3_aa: CASSLLGPTATNEKLFF
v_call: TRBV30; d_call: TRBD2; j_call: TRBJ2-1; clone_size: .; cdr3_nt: TGTGCCTGGAGTGTACAGGGACTAGCGTACAATGAGCAGTTCTTC; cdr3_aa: CAWSVQGLAYNEQFF
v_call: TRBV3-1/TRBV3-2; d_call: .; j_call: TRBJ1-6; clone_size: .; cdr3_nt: TGTGCCAGCAGCCCAGGGTCTTCCGTTGGTTCACCCCTCCACTTT; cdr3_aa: CASSPGSSVGSPLHF
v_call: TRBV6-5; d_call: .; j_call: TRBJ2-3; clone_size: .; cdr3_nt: TGTGCCAGCAGGGACAGTTCTACTAGCACAGATACGCAGTATTTT; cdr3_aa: CASRDSSTSTDTQYF
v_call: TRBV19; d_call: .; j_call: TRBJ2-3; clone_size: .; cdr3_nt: TGTGCCAGTAGTATAGGGGGAGGACGCACAGATACGCAGTATTTT; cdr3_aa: CASSIGGGRTDTQYF
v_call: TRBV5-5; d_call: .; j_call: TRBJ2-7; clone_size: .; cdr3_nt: TGTGCCAGCAGCCTTACTAGATCCGAGCAGTACTTC; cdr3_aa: CASSLTRSEQYF
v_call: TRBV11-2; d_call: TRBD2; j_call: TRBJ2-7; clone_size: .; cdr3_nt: TGTGCCAGCAGCTCACAGACTAGCGGGGGCCGCTCCTACGAGCAGTACTTC; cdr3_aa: CASSSQTSGGRSYEQYF
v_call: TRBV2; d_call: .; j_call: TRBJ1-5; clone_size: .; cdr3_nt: TGTGCCAGCAGTGAAAGGGCAACTAGCAATCAGCCCCAGCATTTT; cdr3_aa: CASSERATSNQPQHF
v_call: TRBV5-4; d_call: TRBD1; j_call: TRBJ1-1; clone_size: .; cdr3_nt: TGTGCCAGCAGCATACCGGGACAGGGGGTTGAAGCTTTCTTT; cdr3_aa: CASSIPGQGVEAFF
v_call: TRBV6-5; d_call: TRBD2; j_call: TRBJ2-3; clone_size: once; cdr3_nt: TGTGCCAGCGGCGGGGGGGCCTCAGATACGCAGTATTTT; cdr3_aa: CASGGGASDTQYF
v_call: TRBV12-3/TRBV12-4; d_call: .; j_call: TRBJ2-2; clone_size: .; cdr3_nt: TGTGCCAGCAGTTTACTAGTCGGGGAGCTGTTTTTT; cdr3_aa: CASSLLVGELFF
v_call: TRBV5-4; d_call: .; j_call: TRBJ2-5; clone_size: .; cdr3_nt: TGTGCCAGCAGCTTGGTTGGGGGCCAAGAGACCCAGTACTTC; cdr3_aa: CASSLVGGQETQYF
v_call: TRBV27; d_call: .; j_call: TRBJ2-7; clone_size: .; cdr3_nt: TGTGCCAGCAGTTGGTCCGGGAGCTCCTACGAGCAGTACTTC; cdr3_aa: CASSWSGSSYEQYF